These T cell receptor beta chains were read from a single sample in a study of blood T cell repertoires in COVID-19. Clones were read by immunoSEQ multiplex PCR, and TCRdb kept only the in-frame ones, dropping some. Of fewer than 200,000 clones in the sample, roughly 81% are singletons; the top ten hold roughly 12%. Source material: peripheral blood. All receptors come from a woman of 80 years or more with COVID-19, enrolled during active disease. Each CDR3 is given with its conserved first and last residue. Fields, in order: CDR3 DNA, CDR3 protein, D gene, J gene, clone size, V gene. A D gene is named only where the DNA matches it firmly. Size is stated for part of the rows, as once, few or many counts, or as a class when the clone is expanded.

CDR3nt: TGTGCCAGCACCCTCAGAGCAGGGATCGGCTACACCTTC
CDR3aa: CASTLRAGIGYTF
d_gene: .
j_gene: TRBJ1-2
abundance: .
v_gene: TRBV28

CDR3nt: TGTGCCACCAGGGGGGGAGGGGCCCAAGAGACCCAGTACTTC
CDR3aa: CATRGGGAQETQYF
d_gene: TRBD2
j_gene: TRBJ2-5
abundance: .
v_gene: TRBV24-1

CDR3nt: TGTGCCAGCAGCCCCAAAACAGGGGGCAGGATGGCTGGGGCCAACGTCCTGACTTTC
CDR3aa: CASSPKTGGRMAGANVLTF
d_gene: TRBD1
j_gene: TRBJ2-6
abundance: .
v_gene: TRBV5-4

CDR3nt: TGCGCCAGCAGCCCCGGTCGTTTCACAGATACGCAGTATTTT
CDR3aa: CASSPGRFTDTQYF
d_gene: .
j_gene: TRBJ2-3
abundance: .
v_gene: TRBV4-3

CDR3nt: TGCAGCGCCGGGGGCTCCTACGAGCAGTACTTC
CDR3aa: CSAGGSYEQYF
d_gene: .
j_gene: TRBJ2-7
abundance: few
v_gene: TRBV29-1

CDR3nt: TGTGCCAGCGGGAGTGGAGGGTATTCACCCCTCCACTTT
CDR3aa: CASGSGGYSPLHF
d_gene: .
j_gene: TRBJ1-6
abundance: few
v_gene: TRBV27

CDR3nt: TGTGCCAGCAGTTTATTGACTCCGGGTTCCTATAATTCACCCCTCCACTTT
CDR3aa: CASSLLTPGSYNSPLHF
d_gene: .
j_gene: TRBJ1-6
abundance: few
v_gene: TRBV27

CDR3nt: TGTGCCAGCAGCTTGACTAGTCTCGGGGTCAGGGCAGATACGCAGTATTTT
CDR3aa: CASSLTSLGVRADTQYF
d_gene: .
j_gene: TRBJ2-3
abundance: few
v_gene: TRBV11-3

CDR3nt: TGTGCCACCAGTGACCGTGGACAGGGGGCTGGGGATGAGCAGTTCTTC
CDR3aa: CATSDRGQGAGDEQFF
d_gene: TRBD1
j_gene: TRBJ2-1
abundance: .
v_gene: TRBV24-1

CDR3nt: TGTGCCAGCAGTATATGGACTAGGGCCGAGCAGTACTTC
CDR3aa: CASSIWTRAEQYF
d_gene: TRBD2
j_gene: TRBJ2-7
abundance: .
v_gene: TRBV6-2/TRBV6-3

CDR3nt: TGTGCCAGCAGCTATGACATTGAAGCTTTCTTT
CDR3aa: CASSYDIEAFF
d_gene: .
j_gene: TRBJ1-1
abundance: medium-sized
v_gene: TRBV2

CDR3nt: TGTGCCAGCAGCCACAGGGACACCGGGGAGCTGTTTTTT
CDR3aa: CASSHRDTGELFF
d_gene: .
j_gene: TRBJ2-2
abundance: .
v_gene: TRBV5-4

CDR3nt: TGCGCCAGCGGCCTAGCGGGAGGGATCGATGAGCAGTTCTTC
CDR3aa: CASGLAGGIDEQFF
d_gene: TRBD2
j_gene: TRBJ2-1
abundance: .
v_gene: TRBV4-1